This T cell receptor (beta chain) came from a study of vaccination effects on CD4 cells after COVID-19. In the study overall: Post-vaccine specimens arrived a median 72 days past the second dose.

Note on this clone: Its target is not known.

V shed 2 bases and J shed 0 bases, with 9 bases lying between them. The CDR3 totals 15 residues. The germline CDR1 and CDR2 sequences are SGHTS and YDEGEE. In the ViraFEST assay, antigen-specific CD4+ clonotypes were identified by expansion after peptide-pool stimulation. When about ten days of culture had elapsed, CD4+ T cells were isolated. Every participant took two doses of the BNT162b2 or mRNA-1273 vaccine. The culture medium for a few million PBMC per well included around 9 IU/ml IL-2 and about 10 ug/ml peptides. Cultures received IL-2 medium that replaced half the medium on days 3 and 7. TCRdb's table, derived via immunoSEQ multiplex PCR, lists solely in-frame clones and lacks some. Of around 26,000 clones in the sample, 69% were seen once.

The input for sequencing was CD4+ T cells from PBMCs cultured with SARS-CoV-2 spike peptides, taken after COVID-19 vaccination. This sequence was found in a human donor who received a COVID-19 vaccine. The chain joins TRBV5-8 to TRBJ1-5, with D possibly being TRBD1 (5 bases). In DNA, the CDR3 is TGTGCCAGCAGCTTCCAGGGTTATAGCAATCAGCCCCAGCATTTT. Translating gives CASSFQGYSNQPQHF.